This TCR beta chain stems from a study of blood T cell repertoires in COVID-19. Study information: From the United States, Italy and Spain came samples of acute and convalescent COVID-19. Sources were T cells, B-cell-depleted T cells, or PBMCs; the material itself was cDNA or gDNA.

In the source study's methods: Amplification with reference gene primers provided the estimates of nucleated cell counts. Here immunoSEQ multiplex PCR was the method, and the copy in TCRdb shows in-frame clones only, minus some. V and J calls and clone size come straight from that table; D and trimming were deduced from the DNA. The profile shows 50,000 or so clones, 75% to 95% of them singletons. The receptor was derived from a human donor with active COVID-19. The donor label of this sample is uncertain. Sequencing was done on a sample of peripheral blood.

The chain's CDR3 is CASRAGTGGGYTF. The CDR3 region has the DNA TGTGCCAGCAGGGCCGGGACAGGGGGCGGCTACACCTTC. This chain joins TRBV6-4 and TRBJ1-2, with TRBD1 identical over 12 bases. The germline CDR1 and CDR2 sequences are MRHNA and SNTAGT. The CDR3 contains 13 residues. V dropped 6 bases and J dropped 8; count of bases not matched to a gene: 4.